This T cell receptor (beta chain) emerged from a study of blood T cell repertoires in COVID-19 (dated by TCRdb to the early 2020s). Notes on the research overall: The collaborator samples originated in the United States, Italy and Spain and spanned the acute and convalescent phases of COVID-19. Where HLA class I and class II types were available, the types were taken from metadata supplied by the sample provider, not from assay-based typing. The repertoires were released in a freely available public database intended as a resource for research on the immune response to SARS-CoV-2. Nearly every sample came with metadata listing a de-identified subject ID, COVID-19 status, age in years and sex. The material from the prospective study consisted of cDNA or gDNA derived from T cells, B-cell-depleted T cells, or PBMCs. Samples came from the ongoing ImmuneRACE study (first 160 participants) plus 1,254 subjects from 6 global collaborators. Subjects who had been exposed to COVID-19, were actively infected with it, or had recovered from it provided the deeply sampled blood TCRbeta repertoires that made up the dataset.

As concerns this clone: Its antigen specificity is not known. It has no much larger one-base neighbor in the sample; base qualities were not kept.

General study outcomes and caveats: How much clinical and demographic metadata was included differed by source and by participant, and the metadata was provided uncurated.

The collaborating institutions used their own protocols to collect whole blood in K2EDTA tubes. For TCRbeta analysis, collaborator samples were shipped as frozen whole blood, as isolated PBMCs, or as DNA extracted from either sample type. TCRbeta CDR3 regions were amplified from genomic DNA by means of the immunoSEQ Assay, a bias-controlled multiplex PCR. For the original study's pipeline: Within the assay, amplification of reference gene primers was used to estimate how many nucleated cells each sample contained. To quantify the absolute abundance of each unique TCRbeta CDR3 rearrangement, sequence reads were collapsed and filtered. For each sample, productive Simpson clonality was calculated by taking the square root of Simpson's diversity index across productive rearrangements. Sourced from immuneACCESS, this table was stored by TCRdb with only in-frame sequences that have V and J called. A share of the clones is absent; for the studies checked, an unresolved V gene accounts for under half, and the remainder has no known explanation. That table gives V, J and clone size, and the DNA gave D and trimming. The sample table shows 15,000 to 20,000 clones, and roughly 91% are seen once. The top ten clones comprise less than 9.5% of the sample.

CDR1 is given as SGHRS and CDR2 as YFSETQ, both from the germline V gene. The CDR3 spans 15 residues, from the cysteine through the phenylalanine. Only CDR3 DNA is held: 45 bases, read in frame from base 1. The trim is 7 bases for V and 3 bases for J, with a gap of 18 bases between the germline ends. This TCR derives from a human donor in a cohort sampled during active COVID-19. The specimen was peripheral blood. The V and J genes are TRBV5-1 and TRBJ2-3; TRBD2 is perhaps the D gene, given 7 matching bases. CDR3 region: CASAPWGRETDTQYF. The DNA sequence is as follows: TGCGCCAGCGCCCCATGGGGGCGGGAGACAGATACGCAGTATTTT.